These T cell receptor beta chains were read from a single sample in a study of shared clonotypes between healthy human individuals. The method was immunoSEQ multiplex PCR; TCRdb's version includes in-frame clones alone and lacks a portion of them. This repertoire shows roughly 2.4 million clones, around 95% found once; its top ten account for approximately 0.13%. Sequences were obtained from naive CD4+ T cells sorted from blood. The receptors originated from a man younger than 35 in good health. The CDR3 runs from the conserved cysteine through the conserved F or W. The D gene is left open where the match is weak. Size values are once, few and many counts, or a class for expanded clones, and some rows have none.

j_gene	v_gene	d_gene	abundance	CDR3nt	CDR3aa
TRBJ1-5	TRBV27	.	.	TGTGCCAGCAGTTTATCTAGGGGCAATCAGCCCCAGCATTTT	CASSLSRGNQPQHF
TRBJ1-2	TRBV5-6	TRBD1	.	TGTGCCAGCAGCTGGGGGACAGGTCGGGCTCAAGGGTACACCTTC	CASSWGTGRAQGYTF
TRBJ2-1	TRBV19	TRBD2	.	TGTGCCAGTAGTAACCCCCCCGGGACTAGCGGGAGTAATGAGCAGTTCTTC	CASSNPPGTSGSNEQFF
TRBJ2-7	TRBV21-1	.	.	TGTGCCAGCATATATGAGGACACAGATTACGAGCAGTACTTC	CASIYEDTDYEQYF
TRBJ2-3	TRBV5-1	.	.	TGCGCCAGCAGCTCCGGATGGAGCGGCACAGATACGCAGTATTTT	CASSSGWSGTDTQYF
TRBJ1-2	TRBV9	TRBD1	once	TGTGCCAGCAGCGGGGACAGGGACGAAGGCTACACCTTC	CASSGDRDEGYTF
TRBJ1-3	TRBV6-6	.	.	TGTGCCAGCAGTTCATATATAAACACCATATATTTT	CASSSYINTIYF
TRBJ1-2	TRBV5-4	.	.	TGTGCCAGCAGCCTCCCACCGGCTAACTATGGCTACACCTTC	CASSLPPANYGYTF
TRBJ2-1	TRBV6-5	TRBD1	.	TGTGCCAGCAGTCAGACAGGGAATGAGCAGTTCTTC	CASSQTGNEQFF
TRBJ2-7	TRBV5-1	.	.	TGCGCCAGCAGGCTTAAGGGGTCCTACGAGCAGTACTTC	CASRLKGSYEQYF
TRBJ2-7	TRBV28	TRBD1	.	TGTGCCACCCGGACAGGGAAGGGCGAGCAGTACTTC	CATRTGKGEQYF
TRBJ2-6	TRBV27	TRBD1	.	TGTGCCAGCAGTTTCATCCGGACAGGCCGAGGTACTGGGGCCAACGTCCTGACTTTC	CASSFIRTGRGTGANVLTF
TRBJ1-2	TRBV5-1	.	.	TGCGCCAGCAGCGAACAGGGCGCTAACTATGGCTACACCTTC	CASSEQGANYGYTF
TRBJ1-1	TRBV11-2	TRBD1	.	TGTGCCAGCAGCTCCCTCAGAACAGGGGCGGGAAGGACTGAAGCTTTCTTT	CASSSLRTGAGRTEAFF
TRBJ2-3	TRBV5-1	TRBD2	.	TGCGCCAGCAGTCTTCCTAGCGGGATCACAGATACGCAGTATTTT	CASSLPSGITDTQYF
TRBJ2-7	TRBV5-1	TRBD1	.	TGCGCCAGCAGCTTGGAGGACAGGCTCAAGCAGTACTTC	CASSLEDRLKQYF
TRBJ2-7	TRBV2	TRBD2	.	TGTGCCAGCAGCGCGGGGGAAGGGCAGTACTTC	CASSAGEGQYF
TRBJ2-3	TRBV30	TRBD2	.	TGTGCCTGGAGTAGCCGGGTCAAAAGCGGGGACTTTTACACAGATACGCAGTATTTT	CAWSSRVKSGDFYTDTQYF
TRBJ2-5	TRBV18	.	.	TGTGCCAGCTCACCTCTGGACGAACCAGAGACCCAGTACTTC	CASSPLDEPETQYF
TRBJ2-2	TRBV7-3	.	.	TGTGCCAGCACCCCGGCAGGGGCCACCGGGGAGCTGTTTTTT	CASTPAGATGELFF
TRBJ2-7	TRBV7-2	TRBD2	.	TGTGCCAGCAGAATGGGGAAAGCGGGGGAGCAGTACTTC	CASRMGKAGEQYF
TRBJ2-2	TRBV27	TRBD1	.	TGTGCCAGCAGTCTCCGACCAGACGGGACAGGGGCGGGAGCGAACACCGGGGAGCTGTTTTTT	CASSLRPDGTGAGANTGELFF
TRBJ1-3	TRBV30	.	.	TGTGCCGGGACCTACAGGCCCTACTCTGGAAACACCATATATTTT	CAGTYRPYSGNTIYF
TRBJ2-1	TRBV9	TRBD2	.	TGTGCCAGCAGCCAAAGGGGGGAACTAGCGGCGTACAATGAGCAGTTCTTC	CASSQRGELAAYNEQFF
TRBJ1-2	TRBV5-4	.	.	TGTGCCAGCAGGGAGGGACGCGGAGTTCCTCATGGCTACACCTTC	CASREGRGVPHGYTF
TRBJ1-1	TRBV2	TRBD1	.	TGTGCCAGCACCCCTGACAGGGTGAACACTGAAGCTTTCTTT	CASTPDRVNTEAFF
TRBJ2-3	TRBV11-2	.	once	TGTGCCAGCAGCCACGGGACAAGGGGAACAGATACGCAGTATTTT	CASSHGTRGTDTQYF
TRBJ2-2	TRBV30	.	.	TGTGCCTGGAGTGTACAGTGGAACACCGGGGAGCTGTTTTTT	CAWSVQWNTGELFF
TRBJ1-2	TRBV11-2	TRBD1	.	TGTGCCAGCAGCTTGATTCCGGGACAGTCCGATAACTATGGCTACACCTTC	CASSLIPGQSDNYGYTF
TRBJ2-2	TRBV11-2	.	.	TGTGCCAGCAGCTTAGATAAAGGGGAGCTGTTTTTT	CASSLDKGELFF
TRBJ2-1	TRBV27	TRBD2	once	TGTGCCAGCAGTTTCGGAGCGGGGCTAGGTGAGAATGAGCAGTTCTTC	CASSFGAGLGENEQFF
TRBJ2-7	TRBV18	.	.	TGTGCCAGCTCACCACCTCTAGTGCTGGGGGAGCAGTACTTC	CASSPPLVLGEQYF
TRBJ2-1	TRBV6-1	TRBD2	.	TGTGCCAGCAGTGTCATAGCGGGGGCTAGCTCCTACAATGAGCAGTTCTTC	CASSVIAGASSYNEQFF
TRBJ2-1	TRBV11-3	TRBD2	.	TGTGCCAGCAGCTCAGGAGGAACTAGCGATGAGCAGTTCTTC	CASSSGGTSDEQFF
TRBJ2-2	TRBV2	.	.	TGTGCCAGCAGGGAGACTAGTGTATCGGCCGGGGAGCTGTTTTTT	CASRETSVSAGELFF
TRBJ1-1	TRBV5-1	.	.	TGCGCCAGCAGCTCAGACAGGATGAACACTGAAGCTTTCTTT	CASSSDRMNTEAFF
TRBJ2-7	TRBV30	.	.	TGTGCCTGGAGTGTACGACAGAGTGACGAGCAGTACTTC	CAWSVRQSDEQYF
TRBJ1-2	TRBV6-5	.	.	TGTGCCAGCAGTTACTCGTACGGACAGAACTATGGCTACACCTTC	CASSYSYGQNYGYTF
TRBJ2-1	TRBV7-8	TRBD2	once	TGTGCCAGCAGCTTAGCCTCGGCTAGCGGGGCCTACAATGAGCAGTTCTTC	CASSLASASGAYNEQFF
TRBJ1-5	TRBV10-3	.	.	TGTGCCATCAGTGATTGGGGGGGGAATCAGCCCCAGCATTTT	CAISDWGGNQPQHF
TRBJ2-1	TRBV2	.	.	TGTGCCAGCAGGGTTGTCATCAATGAGCAGTTCTTC	CASRVVINEQFF
TRBJ2-3	TRBV9	.	.	TGTGCCAGCAGCGTAACCAGCGAGACCCGCACAGATACGCAGTATTTT	CASSVTSETRTDTQYF
TRBJ1-5	TRBV19	.	few	TGTGCCAGTAGTCAGGGCAATCAGCCCCAGCATTTT	CASSQGNQPQHF
TRBJ2-2	TRBV5-1	.	.	TGCGCCAGCAGCTTCAGGGTCACCGGGGAGCTGTTTTTT	CASSFRVTGELFF
TRBJ2-1	TRBV5-4	TRBD2	.	TGTGCCAGCAGCTTGGGGACTAGCGGGAGTATCAATGAGCAGTTCTTC	CASSLGTSGSINEQFF
TRBJ2-1	TRBV29-1	TRBD1	.	TGCAGCGTTGACCCCGGGACAGGGGGATTCAATGAGCAGTTCTTC	CSVDPGTGGFNEQFF
TRBJ2-5	TRBV29-1	TRBD1	.	TGCAGCGCGCGGACAGGGACAATGGAGACCCAGTACTTC	CSARTGTMETQYF
TRBJ2-5	TRBV7-2	TRBD2	.	TGTGCCAGCAGCCCTTGGGTAGCGGGGGGCCAAGAGACCCAGTACTTC	CASSPWVAGGQETQYF
TRBJ2-5	TRBV10-2	.	.	TGCCCTAAGGGATGTACGGGCCCAGAGACCCAGTACTTC	CPKGCTGPETQYF
TRBJ1-1	TRBV27	.	.	TGTGCCAGCAGTTTACGTTGGGGGGCAATTGGTATGAACACTGAAGCTTTCTTT	CASSLRWGAIGMNTEAFF